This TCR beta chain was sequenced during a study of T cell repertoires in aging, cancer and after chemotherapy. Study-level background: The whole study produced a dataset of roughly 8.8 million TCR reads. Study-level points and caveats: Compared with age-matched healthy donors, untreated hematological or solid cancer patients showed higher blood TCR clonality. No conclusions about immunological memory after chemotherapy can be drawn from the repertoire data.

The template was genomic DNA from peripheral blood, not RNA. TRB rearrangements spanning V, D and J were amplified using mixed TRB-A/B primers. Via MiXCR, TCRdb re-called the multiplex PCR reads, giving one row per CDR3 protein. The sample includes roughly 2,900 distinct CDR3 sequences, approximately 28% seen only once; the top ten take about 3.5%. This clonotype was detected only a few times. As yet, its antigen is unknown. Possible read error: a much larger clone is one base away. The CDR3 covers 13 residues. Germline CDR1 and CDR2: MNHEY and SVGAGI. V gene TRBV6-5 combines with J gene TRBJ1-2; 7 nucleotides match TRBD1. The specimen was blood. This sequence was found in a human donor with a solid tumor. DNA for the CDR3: TGTGCCAGCAGGACTGGGACAGTTCATGGCTACAACTTC. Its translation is CASRTGTVHGYNF.